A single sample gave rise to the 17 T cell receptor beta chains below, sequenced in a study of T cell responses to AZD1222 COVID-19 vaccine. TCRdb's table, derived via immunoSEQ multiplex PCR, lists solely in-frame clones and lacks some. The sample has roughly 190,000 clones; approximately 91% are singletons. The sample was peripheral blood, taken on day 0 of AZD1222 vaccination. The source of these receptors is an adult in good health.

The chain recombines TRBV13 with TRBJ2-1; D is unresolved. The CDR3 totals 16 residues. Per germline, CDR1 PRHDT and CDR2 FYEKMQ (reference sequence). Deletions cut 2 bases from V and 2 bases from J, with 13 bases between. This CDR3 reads CASSLRVRVTYNEQFF. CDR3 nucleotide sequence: TGTGCCAGCAGCTTACGGGTTCGAGTTACCTACAATGAGCAGTTCTTC.

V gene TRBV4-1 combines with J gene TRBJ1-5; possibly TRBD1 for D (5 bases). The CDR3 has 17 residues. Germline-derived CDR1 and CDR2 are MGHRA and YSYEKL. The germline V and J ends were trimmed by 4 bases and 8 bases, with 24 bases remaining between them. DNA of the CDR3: TGCGCCAGCAGCCGGATAAAAAAGGCAGGGATGGAGGAGCCCCAGCATTTT. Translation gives CASSRIKKAGMEEPQHF.

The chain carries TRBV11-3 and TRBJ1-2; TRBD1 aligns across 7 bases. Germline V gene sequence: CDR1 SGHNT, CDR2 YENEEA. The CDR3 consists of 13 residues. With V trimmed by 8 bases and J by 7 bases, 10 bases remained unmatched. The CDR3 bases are TGTGCCAGCCCCGGACAGGTTTGGTGTGGCTACACCTTC. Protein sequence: CASPGQVWCGYTF. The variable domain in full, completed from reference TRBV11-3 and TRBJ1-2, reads EAGVVQSPRYKIIEKKQPVAFWCNPISGHNTLYWYLQNLGQGPELLIRYENEEAVDDSQLPKDRFSAERLKGVDSTLKIQPAELGDSAVYLCASPGQVWCGYTFGSGTRLTVV.

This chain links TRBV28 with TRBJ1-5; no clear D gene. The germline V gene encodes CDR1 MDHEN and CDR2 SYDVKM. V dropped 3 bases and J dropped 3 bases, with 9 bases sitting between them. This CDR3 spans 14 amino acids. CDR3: CASSFAGDNQPQHF. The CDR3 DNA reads TGTGCCAGCAGTTTTGCAGGAGACAATCAGCCCCAGCATTTT.

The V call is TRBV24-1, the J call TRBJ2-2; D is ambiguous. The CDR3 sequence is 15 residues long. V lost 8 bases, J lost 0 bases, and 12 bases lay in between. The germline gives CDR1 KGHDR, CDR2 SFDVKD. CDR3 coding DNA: TGTGCCACCACCCGACAATTCGCGAACACCGGGGAGCTGTTTTTT. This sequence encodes CATTRQFANTGELFF.

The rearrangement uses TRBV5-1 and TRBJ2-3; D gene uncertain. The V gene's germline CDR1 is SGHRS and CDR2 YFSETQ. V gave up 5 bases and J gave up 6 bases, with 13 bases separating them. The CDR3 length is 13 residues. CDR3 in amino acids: CASSGLIKDTQYF. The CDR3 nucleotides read TGCGCCAGCAGTGGGCTAATTAAGGATACGCAGTATTTT.

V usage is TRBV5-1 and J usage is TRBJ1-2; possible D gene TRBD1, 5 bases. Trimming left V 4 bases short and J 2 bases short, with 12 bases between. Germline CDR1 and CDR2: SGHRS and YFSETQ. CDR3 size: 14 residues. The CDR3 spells CASSTGHLNYGYTF. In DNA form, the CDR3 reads TGCGCCAGCAGCACAGGACATTTAAACTATGGCTACACCTTC.

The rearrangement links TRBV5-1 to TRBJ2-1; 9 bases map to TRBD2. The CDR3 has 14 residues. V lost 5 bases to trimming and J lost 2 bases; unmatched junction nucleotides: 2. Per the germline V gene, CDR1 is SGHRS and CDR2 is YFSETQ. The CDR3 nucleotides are TGCGCCAGCAGTGGACTAGCGACCTACAATGAGCAGTTCTTC. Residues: CASSGLATYNEQFF.

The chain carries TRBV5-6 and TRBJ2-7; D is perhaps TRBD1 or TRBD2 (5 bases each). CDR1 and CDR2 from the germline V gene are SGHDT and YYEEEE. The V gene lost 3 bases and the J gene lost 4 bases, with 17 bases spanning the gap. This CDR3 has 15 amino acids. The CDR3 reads CASSSWGPSFYEQYF. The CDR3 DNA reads TGTGCCAGCAGCTCCTGGGGACCGTCCTTTTACGAGCAGTACTTC.

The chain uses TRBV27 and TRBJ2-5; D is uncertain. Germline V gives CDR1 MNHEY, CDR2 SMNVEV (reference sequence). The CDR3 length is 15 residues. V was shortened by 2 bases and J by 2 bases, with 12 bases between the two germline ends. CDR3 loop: CASSLRGVVQETQYF. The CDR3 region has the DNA TGTGCCAGCAGTTTACGCGGTGTCGTTCAAGAGACCCAGTACTTC.

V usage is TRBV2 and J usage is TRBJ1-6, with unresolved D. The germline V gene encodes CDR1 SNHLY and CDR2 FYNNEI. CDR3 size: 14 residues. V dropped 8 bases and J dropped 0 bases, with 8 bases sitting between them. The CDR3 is CASGQSSYNSPLHF. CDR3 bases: TGTGCCAGCGGGCAGAGCTCCTATAATTCACCCCTCCACTTT.

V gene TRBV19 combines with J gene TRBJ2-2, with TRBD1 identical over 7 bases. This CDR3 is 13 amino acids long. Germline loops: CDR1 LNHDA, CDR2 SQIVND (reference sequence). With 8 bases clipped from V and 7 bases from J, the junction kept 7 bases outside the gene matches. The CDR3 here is CASQRGPGGELFF. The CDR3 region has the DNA TGTGCCAGTCAAAGGGGGCCTGGCGGGGAGCTGTTTTTT.

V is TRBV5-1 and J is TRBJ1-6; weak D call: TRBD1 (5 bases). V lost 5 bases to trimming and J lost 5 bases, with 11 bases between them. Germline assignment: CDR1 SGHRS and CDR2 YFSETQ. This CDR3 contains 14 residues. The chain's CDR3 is CASSHGQNNSPLHF. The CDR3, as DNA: TGCGCCAGCAGTCACGGACAAAATAATTCACCCCTCCACTTT.

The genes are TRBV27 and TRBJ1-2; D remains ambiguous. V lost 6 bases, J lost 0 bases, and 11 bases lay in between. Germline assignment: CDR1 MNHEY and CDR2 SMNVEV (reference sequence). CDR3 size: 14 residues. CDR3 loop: CASRQAGANYGYTF. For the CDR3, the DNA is TGTGCCAGCAGACAAGCCGGGGCTAACTATGGCTACACCTTC.

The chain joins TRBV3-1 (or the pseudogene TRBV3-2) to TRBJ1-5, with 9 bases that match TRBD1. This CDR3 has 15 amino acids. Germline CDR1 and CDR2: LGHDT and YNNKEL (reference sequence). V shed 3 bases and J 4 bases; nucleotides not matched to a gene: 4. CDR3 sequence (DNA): TGTGCCAGCAGCCAGGCCGGGACAGGGAATCAGCCCCAGCATTTT. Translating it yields CASSQAGTGNQPQHF.

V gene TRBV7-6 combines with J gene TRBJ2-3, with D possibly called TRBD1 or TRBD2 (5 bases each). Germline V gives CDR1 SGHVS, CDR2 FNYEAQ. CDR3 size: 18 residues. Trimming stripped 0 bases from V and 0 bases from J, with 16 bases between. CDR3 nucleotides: TGTGCCAGCAGCTTAGCCGGTTGGGGGTCCTCTAGCACAGATACGCAGTATTTT. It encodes CASSLAGWGSSSTDTQYF.

The CDR3 DNA follows: TGTGCCAGCAGCGTGCAGGCCTATGGCTACACCTTC. The encoded protein is CASSVQAYGYTF. The gene calls are TRBV9 and TRBJ1-2; D unclear. The length of the CDR3 is 12 residues. The germline V and J ends were trimmed by 2 bases and 4 bases, with 6 bases remaining between them. CDR1 is SGDLS and CDR2 is YYNGEE in the germline V gene.